These 31 T cell receptor beta chains were sequenced from one sample in a study of CD8 T cells in ankylosing spondylitis. MiXCR, run by TCRdb on the 5' RACE reads, gives a single entry per CDR3 protein. Of around 130,000 distinct CDR3 sequences listed, roughly 7.3% are singletons. Sequenced material: blood, either unsorted or a sorted T cell fraction (not recorded which). These receptors originate from a male donor with ankylosing spondylitis or in good health (not recorded which).

This clonotype was detected many times. The chain joins TRBV7-9 to TRBJ2-7; tentative D call: TRBD1 (6 bases). This CDR3 has 16 residues. V dropped 1 base and J dropped 0 bases, with 13 bases sitting between them. Germline CDR1 and CDR2: SEHNR and FQNEAQ (reference sequence). CDR3 sequence (DNA): TGTGCCAGCAGCTTAGGAGGGACACTAAGCTCCTACGAGCAGTACTTC. Its translation is CASSLGGTLSSYEQYF.

This clonotype came up many times. The chain joins TRBV7-2 to TRBJ2-2; TRBD1 aligns across 7 bases. The CDR3 is made up of 16 amino acids. Germline V gene lookup returns CDR1 SGHTA and CDR2 FQGNSA. The J segment lost 1 base and the V segment lost 2 bases, leaving 4 bases of the junction unmatched. The chain's CDR3 is CASSLRGQKNTGELFF. The CDR3 DNA is TGTGCCAGCAGCTTAAGGGGGCAGAAGAACACCGGGGAGCTGTTTTTT.

J is TRBJ2-7 and V is TRBV7-9; 7 bases fit TRBD2. CDR1 and CDR2 from the germline V gene are SEHNR and FQNEAQ (reference sequence). With 5 bases clipped from V and 1 base from J, the junction kept 8 bases outside the gene matches. The CDR3 has 15 residues. In nucleotides, the CDR3 is TGTGCCAGCAGCCCAGCGAGAGCGGGATCCTACGAGCAGTACTTC. It translates to CASSPARAGSYEQYF.

This clonotype has a count of ten or more. The rearrangement uses TRBV6-1 and TRBJ2-3; D remains ambiguous. This CDR3 is built from 13 residues. Germline V gene sequence: CDR1 MNHNS, CDR2 SASEGT. V lost 8 bases, J lost 1 base, and 10 bases lay in between. The CDR3 coding sequence is TGTGCCAGCTCATCCCCCGGCACAGATACGCAGTATTTT. Amino acid sequence: CASSSPGTDTQYF.

The sample holds many counts of this clonotype. The chain couples TRBV5-6 to TRBJ2-5, with D uncertain. In germline, CDR1 is SGHDT, CDR2 YYEEEE. The CDR3 has 13 amino acids. Trimming removed 2 bases at V and 2 bases at J, with 7 bases between. DNA of the CDR3: TGTGCCAGCAGCTTCCTCAGACAAGAGACCCAGTACTTC. Amino acid sequence: CASSFLRQETQYF.

This clonotype has a count of ten or more. The chain couples TRBV5-1 to TRBJ1-2; D unclear. CDR3 length: 14 amino acids. Germline loops: CDR1 SGHRS, CDR2 YFSETQ. Trimming cost V 0 bases and J 7 bases, with 13 bases left between them. CDR3 sequence: CASSLAERMGGYTF. In DNA form, the CDR3 reads TGCGCCAGCAGCTTGGCCGAGAGGATGGGTGGCTACACCTTC.

In this sample, this clonotype turned up many times. The rearrangement joins TRBV5-1 to TRBJ2-1, with 10 bases identical to TRBD2. The CDR3 covers 15 residues. CDR1 and CDR2 (germline): SGHRS, YFSETQ. V was clipped by 0 bases and J by 8 bases; unmatched bases: 5. The CDR3 loop is CASSLAASGGDEQFF. The CDR3 DNA reads as TGCGCCAGCAGCTTGGCGGCTAGCGGGGGTGATGAGCAGTTCTTC.

The table lists this clonotype with many counts. The chain links TRBV5-5 to TRBJ1-2, with D maybe TRBD1 (6 bases). Per germline, CDR1 SGHKS and CDR2 YYEKEE (reference sequence). CDR3 length equals 15 residues. Deletions cut 0 bases from V and 6 bases from J, with 15 bases between. The CDR3 sequence: CASSLDRTVKDGYTF. The CDR3 DNA is TGTGCCAGCAGCTTGGATAGGACAGTGAAGGATGGCTACACCTTC.

The V gene is TRBV7-2, the J gene TRBJ1-2; D is ambiguous. Looked up from germline, CDR1 is SGHTA and CDR2 is FQGNSA. This CDR3 comprises 14 residues. Trimming stripped 0 bases from V and 8 bases from J, with 13 bases between. For the CDR3, the DNA is TGTGCCAGCAGCTTAGCGGCGGGATCCCGCGGCTACACCTTC. It encodes CASSLAAGSRGYTF.

In this sample, this clonotype turned up many times. The chain has TRBV15 and TRBJ2-3, with D tentatively TRBD2 (7 bases). Germline CDR1 is LNHNV and CDR2 is YYDKDF (reference sequence). The V end was cut by 8 bases, the J end by 6 bases, with 18 bases between. This CDR3 has 14 residues. The CDR3 DNA is TGTGCCACCCTCAACGAGGGGGGGTTGGATACGCAGTATTTT. Its protein product is CATLNEGGLDTQYF.

This clonotype has ten or more counts. This chain links TRBV27 with TRBJ2-7; weak D call: TRBD1 (6 bases). From germline, CDR1 is MNHEY and CDR2 SMNVEV (reference sequence). The CDR3 extends over 13 amino acids. Trimming took 5 bases from V and 7 from J, leaving 15 bases between them. In DNA, the CDR3 is TGTGCCAGCAGTATAAACAGGGTAAAGGAGCAGTACTTC. It is translated as CASSINRVKEQYF.

This rearrangement joins TRBV12-3 or TRBV12-4 to TRBJ1-2; 12 bases are shared with TRBD1. After removal of 5 bases from V and 5 bases from J, the junction contained 3 bases not matched to a gene. This CDR3 comprises 14 residues. Written as DNA, the CDR3 is TGTGCCAGCAGTGGGGACAGGGGGCATTATGGCTACACCTTC. Translating gives CASSGDRGHYGYTF.

This clonotype was found many times. V usage is TRBV5-1 and J usage is TRBJ2-3; 8 bases line up with TRBD2. Trimming at V came to 1 base and at J to 4 bases, leaving 5 bases not matched to a gene. The CDR3 runs 15 residues. CDR1 SGHRS and CDR2 YFSETQ come from the germline V gene. In DNA, the CDR3 is TGCGCCAGCAGCTTGAGCGGGGGCGGCGCAGATACGCAGTATTTT. It codes for CASSLSGGGADTQYF.

Ten or more counts support this clonotype. The V gene is TRBV5-1, the J gene TRBJ2-1; no clear D. This CDR3 is 14 amino acids long. Trimming took 0 bases from V and 8 from J, leaving 12 bases between them. Germline CDR1 reads SGHRS; CDR2 reads YFSETQ. The CDR3 DNA sequence: TGCGCCAGCAGCTTGGAGGCCACCCCAGATGAGCAGTTCTTC. Encoded protein: CASSLEATPDEQFF.

This clonotype was seen many times. This rearrangement joins TRBV7-3 to TRBJ2-3; TRBD1 matches at 7 bases. The V gene end was trimmed by 10 bases and the J gene end by 3 bases; junction bases not matched to a gene: 4. The length of the CDR3 is 12 residues. The germline gives CDR1 SGHTA, CDR2 FQGTGA. The CDR3 bases are TGTGCCACCGGACAGGTGACAGATACGCAGTATTTT. Its protein is CATGQVTDTQYF.

This clonotype appeared many times. The chain uses TRBV6-1 and TRBJ1-5; D uncertain. This CDR3 region has 11 residues. The germline CDR1 and CDR2 sequences are MNHNS and SASEGT. V was trimmed by 5 bases and J by 10 bases, leaving 9 bases between them. CDR3 protein: CASSLTEPQHF. In DNA, the CDR3 is TGTGCCAGCAGTCTAACGGAACCCCAGCATTTT.

This clonotype was picked up many times. CDR3 sequence (DNA): TGCGCCAGCAGCCCCGGGGAGGTTCCCGATGGCTACACCTTC. The encoded protein is CASSPGEVPDGYTF. This chain connects TRBV5-1 to TRBJ1-2, with D unclear. Trimming removed 4 bases at V and 6 bases at J, with 16 bases between. Germline CDR1 SGHRS, CDR2 YFSETQ. CDR3 size: 14 residues.

This clonotype has a count of ten or more. V is TRBV7-2 and J is TRBJ2-3; D is uncertain. The germline V and J ends were trimmed by 6 bases and 0 bases, with 10 bases remaining between them. Germline-derived CDR1 and CDR2 are SGHTA and FQGNSA. This CDR3 spans 14 amino acids. CDR3 sequence (DNA): TGTGCCAGCAGGGGTTCACACAGCACAGATACGCAGTATTTT. This translates into CASRGSHSTDTQYF. Filled out from reference TRBV7-2 and TRBJ2-3, the complete variable domain reads GAGVSQSPSNKVTEKGKDVELRCDPISGHTALYWYRQSLGQGLEFLIYFQGNSAPDKSGLPSDRFSAERTGGSVSTLTIQRTQQEDSAVYLCASRGSHSTDTQYFGPGTRLTVL.

This clonotype was picked up many times. V and J are TRBV20-1 and TRBJ2-3; 10 bases fit TRBD2. Germline V lookup: CDR1 DFQATT, CDR2 SNEGSKA (reference sequence). The CDR3 runs to 16 residues. V lost 2 bases to trimming and J lost 0 bases; unmatched junction nucleotides: 5. This CDR3 is CSARPLAGASTDTQYF. CDR3 in DNA: TGCAGTGCTAGACCTCTAGCGGGGGCTAGCACAGATACGCAGTATTTT.

In this sample, this clonotype turned up many times. This chain connects TRBV6-1 to TRBJ1-4, with a weak D call TRBD1 (5 bases). The CDR3 spans 17 residues. Trimming took off 6 bases at V and 4 bases at J, with 21 bases between the two ends. CDR1 MNHNS and CDR2 SASEGT come from the germline V gene. CDR3 nucleotides: TGTGCCAGCAGCCCAACTTGGCTGGGACGGGGTAATGAAAAACTGTTTTTT. The encoded protein is CASSPTWLGRGNEKLFF.

This clonotype was recorded many times. The chain uses TRBV12-3 or TRBV12-4 and TRBJ1-3; 7 bases agree with TRBD1. The CDR3 sequence is 12 residues long. J lost 8 bases, V lost 6 bases, and 4 bases had no gene match. CDR3 protein: CASRNRGHTIYF. CDR3 in DNA: TGTGCCAGCAGGAACAGGGGCCACACCATATATTTT.

The chain carries TRBV24-1 and TRBJ2-7; TRBD2 matches 8 bases. J gave up 2 bases and V 3 bases, and 2 bases lay outside the gene matches. The CDR3 has 14 residues. Germline CDR1 reads KGHDR; CDR2 reads SFDVKD. The CDR3 bases are TGTGCCACCAGTGATAGCGGGGGAGCCTACGAGCAGTACTTC. This codes for CATSDSGGAYEQYF.

The table lists this clonotype with many counts. The chain has TRBV12-3 or TRBV12-4 and TRBJ1-2; D unclear. The CDR3 totals 12 residues. The V end lost 5 bases, the J end lost 5 bases, and 9 bases lay between the germline ends. CDR3 sequence reads: CASSPSSYGYTF. In nucleotides, the CDR3 is TGTGCCAGCAGTCCTAGCAGTTATGGCTACACCTTC.

The chain has TRBV12-3 or TRBV12-4 and TRBJ2-1; TRBD2 agrees at 7 bases. V dropped 10 bases and J dropped 0; count of bases not matched to a gene: 18. CDR3 size: 18 residues. CDR3 bases: TGTGCCATCTGTTTAGAGTTTCCTAGCGGCCACTCCTACAATGAGCAGTTCTTC. It yields the protein CAICLEFPSGHSYNEQFF.

This clonotype was counted ten times or more. The CDR3 reads CSAKGGVASNEQFF. The CDR3, as DNA: TGCAGTGCCAAGGGTGGGGTGGCTAGCAACGAGCAGTTCTTC. J is TRBJ2-1 and V is TRBV20-1; perhaps TRBD2 as D (5 bases). There are 14 residues in the CDR3. Per the germline V gene, CDR1 is DFQATT and CDR2 is SNEGSKA (reference sequence). V gave up 6 bases and J gave up 10 bases, with 22 bases separating them.

This clonotype was seen at least ten times. The chain has TRBV5-1 and TRBJ1-6; weak D call: TRBD1 (5 bases). Germline values: CDR1 SGHRS, CDR2 YFSETQ. Trimming shortened V by 0 bases and J by 7 bases, and 11 bases separated the two germline ends. The CDR3 extends over 15 amino acids. DNA for the CDR3: TGCGCCAGCAGCTTGGATCCGGGGGGAAATTCACCCCTCCACTTT. Its translation: CASSLDPGGNSPLHF.

The table lists this clonotype with many counts. The chain is built from TRBV3-1 and TRBJ2-1; the match to TRBD2 covers 12 bases. V was clipped by 3 bases and J by 8 bases; unmatched bases: 11. Germline V gene data show CDR1 as LGHDT and CDR2 as YNNKEL (reference sequence). This CDR3 region has 17 residues. CDR3 in amino acids: CASSQGTPSGGGDEQFF. The CDR3 nucleotides are TGTGCCAGCAGCCAGGGGACCCCTAGCGGGGGGGGCGATGAGCAGTTCTTC.

The table lists this clonotype with many counts. The chain carries TRBV6-5 and TRBJ2-7, with 7 bases identical to TRBD1. Germline V gives CDR1 MNHEY, CDR2 SVGAGI. Trimming took 4 bases from V and 7 from J; bases not matched to a gene: 10. CDR3 length: 14 amino acids. CDR3 in amino acids: CASSSGTARLEQYF. The CDR3, as DNA: TGTGCCAGCAGTTCCGGGACAGCCCGGTTGGAGCAGTACTTC.

Many counts were recorded for this clonotype. J is TRBJ2-2 and V is TRBV7-6, with TRBD2 matching over 7 bases. CDR1 and CDR2 (germline): SGHVS, FNYEAQ. J was trimmed by 3 bases and V by 5 bases; bases with no gene match: 9. The CDR3 consists of 16 residues. The CDR3 loop is CASSQLSGTHTGELFF. The CDR3 DNA follows: TGTGCCAGCAGCCAACTAAGCGGGACTCACACCGGGGAGCTGTTTTTT. The variable domain in full, completed from reference TRBV7-6 and TRBJ2-2, reads GAGVSQSPRYKVTKRGQDVALRCDPISGHVSLYWYRQALGQGPEFLTYFNYEAQQDKSGLPNDRFSAERPEGSISTLTIQRTEQRDSAMYRCASSQLSGTHTGELFFGEGSRLTVL.

This clonotype came up many times. The rearrangement joins TRBV28 to TRBJ1-1; a possible D gene is TRBD1 (6 bases). The germline CDR1 and CDR2 sequences are MDHEN and SYDVKM. The CDR3 length is 14 residues. V was trimmed by 8 bases and J by 10 bases, leaving 23 bases between them. CDR3 protein: CASSTKGGGLPAFF. The CDR3 DNA is TGTGCCAGCTCTACAAAGGGTGGGGGGCTGCCAGCTTTCTTT.

This clonotype has ten or more counts. The chain has TRBV28 and TRBJ2-7; D gene uncertain. Germline CDR1 and CDR2: MDHEN and SYDVKM. The CDR3 sequence is 15 residues long. V lost 7 bases and J lost 6, with 22 bases in between. The CDR3 protein is CASIHERPYHGEQYF. CDR3 DNA sequence: TGTGCCAGCATCCACGAGCGACCTTATCACGGCGAGCAGTACTTC.